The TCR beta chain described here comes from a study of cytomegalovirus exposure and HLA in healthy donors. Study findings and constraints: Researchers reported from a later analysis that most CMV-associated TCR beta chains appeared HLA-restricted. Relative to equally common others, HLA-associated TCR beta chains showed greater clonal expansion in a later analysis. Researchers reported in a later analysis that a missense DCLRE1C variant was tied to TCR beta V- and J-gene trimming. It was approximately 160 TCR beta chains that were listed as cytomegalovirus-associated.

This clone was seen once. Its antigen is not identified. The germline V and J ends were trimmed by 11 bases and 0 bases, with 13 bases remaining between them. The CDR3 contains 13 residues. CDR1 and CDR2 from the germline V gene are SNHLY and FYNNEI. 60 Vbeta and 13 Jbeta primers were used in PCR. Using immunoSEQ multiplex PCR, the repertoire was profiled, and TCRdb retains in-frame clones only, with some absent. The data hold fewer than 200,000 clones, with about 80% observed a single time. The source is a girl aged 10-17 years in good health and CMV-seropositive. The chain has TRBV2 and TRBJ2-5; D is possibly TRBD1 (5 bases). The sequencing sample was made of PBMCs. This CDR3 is CAGAQRYQETQYF. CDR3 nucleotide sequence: TGTGCCGGGGCACAGCGTTACCAAGAGACCCAGTACTTC.